These T cell receptor beta chains were read from a single sample in a study of T cell repertoires in cytomegalovirus infection. One entry per CDR3 protein, called by TCRdb with MiXCR from the reads. The sample lists roughly 250,000 distinct CDR3 sequences, 9% to 15% occurring once. What was sequenced was PBMCs. The receptors originated from a human donor in good health (CMV status not recorded). Some clones in this sample may be carry-over from other donors' samples. Both conserved end residues are part of each CDR3. A D gene is named only where the DNA matches it firmly. For some rows the clone size is stated as once, few or many, or as a class when expanded; others skip it.

D gene	V gene	J gene	clone size	CDR3 DNA	CDR3 protein
TRBD1	TRBV12-3/TRBV12-4	TRBJ1-5	NA	TGTGCCAGCAGCTGGGGACAGGGGGGGCGGTATAGCAATCAGCCCCAGCATTTT	CASSWGQGGRYSNQPQHF
NA	TRBV7-2	TRBJ2-5	many	TGTGCCAGCAGCGCCAGGGGTCCCCAAGAGACCCAGTACTTC	CASSARGPQETQYF
NA	TRBV6-2/TRBV6-3	TRBJ2-7	many	TGTGCCAGCAGGGATGGACAGCTAGTCTACGAGCAGTACTTC	CASRDGQLVYEQYF
NA	TRBV19	TRBJ1-5	few	TGTGCCAGTAGTATCCGGGCTCGCAATCAGCCCCAGCATTTT	CASSIRARNQPQHF
TRBD1	TRBV28	TRBJ1-5	many	TGTGCCAGCAGTTTATCTACAGGGGATATCAATCAGCCCCAGCATTTT	CASSLSTGDINQPQHF
NA	TRBV6-6	TRBJ1-5	many	TGTGCCAGCAGTTATCGACATTCCAATCAGCCCCAGCATTTT	CASSYRHSNQPQHF
NA	TRBV7-8	TRBJ1-5	few	TGTGCCAGCAGCTTAGTAGGGACCGTAAATCAGCCCCAGCATTTT	CASSLVGTVNQPQHF
NA	TRBV7-2	TRBJ1-6	NA	TGTGCCAGCAGCGTACGGGAGGGGGGGAATTCACCCCTCCACTTT	CASSVREGGNSPLHF
NA	TRBV30	TRBJ1-1	NA	TGTGCCTGGAGTCGCCTGCGGGGTGCCACTGAAGCTTTCTTT	CAWSRLRGATEAFF
NA	TRBV6-1	TRBJ1-2	NA	TGTGCCAGCAGTGAATGGGGGCAAGGGGTTAACTATGGCTACACCTTC	CASSEWGQGVNYGYTF
NA	TRBV25-1	TRBJ1-4	many	TGTGCCAGCAGTGCACAGGGTCTGGTAGATGAAAAACTGTTTTTT	CASSAQGLVDEKLFF
NA	TRBV19	TRBJ1-2	few	TGTGCCAGTAGTAGGGAGGGAGTGGACTATGGCTACACCTTC	CASSREGVDYGYTF
NA	TRBV7-7	TRBJ2-3	NA	TGTGCCAGCAGCCAGTTCGGTAGGGGTGTGGATACGCAGTATTTT	CASSQFGRGVDTQYF
TRBD2	TRBV19	TRBJ2-2	NA	TGTGCCAGTAGTCCAGGGACTAGCGGGAGCGGGGAGCTGTTTTTT	CASSPGTSGSGELFF
NA	TRBV6-6	TRBJ2-4	NA	TGTTGGAGGGGGGACAAAAACATTCAGTACTTC	CWRGDKNIQYF
NA	TRBV5-4	TRBJ2-4	few	TGTGCCAGCAGCCGACCTCAGGGGGAGGAAAACATTCAGTACTTC	CASSRPQGEENIQYF
TRBD2	TRBV7-2	TRBJ2-5	many	TGTGCCAGCAGCTCCGGGACTAGCGCCGAGACCCAGTACTTC	CASSSGTSAETQYF
NA	TRBV29-1	TRBJ1-5	few	TGCAGCGTCTCGGGGGGAGGGGGCAATCAGCCCCAGCATTTT	CSVSGGGGNQPQHF
NA	TRBV7-2	TRBJ2-3	few	TGTGCCAGCAGCTTAGTGGGCAGTCAGTCCACAGATACGCAGTATTTT	CASSLVGSQSTDTQYF
NA	TRBV2	TRBJ2-1	NA	TGTGCCAGCAGCGCCCCCGGGACCCTGGGGTACAATGAGCAGTTCTTC	CASSAPGTLGYNEQFF
NA	TRBV6-5	TRBJ1-4	NA	TGTGCCAGCAGTTACTCCTGGGGTAGGCCGGAGAAACTGTTTTTT	CASSYSWGRPEKLFF
NA	TRBV7-9	TRBJ2-7	few	TGTGCCAGCAGCTTCGGCGGCCAAGTCTACGAGCAGTACTTC	CASSFGGQVYEQYF
NA	TRBV7-8	TRBJ2-7	many	TGTGCCAGCAGCTTAGCGGGGAAGGGTTCCTACGAGCAGTACTTC	CASSLAGKGSYEQYF
TRBD2	TRBV25-1	TRBJ2-1	few	TGTGCCAGCAGTGGCCAGCGGGGGTACAATGAGCAGTTCTTC	CASSGQRGYNEQFF
NA	TRBV28	TRBJ1-1	many	TGTGCCAGCAGCAACTCCCCGAGGGGGGCACCGGCTTTCTTT	CASSNSPRGAPAFF
NA	TRBV19	TRBJ1-2	NA	TGTGCCAGTAGTTCCGTGGGCCTCCTTGGCTATGGCTACACCTTC	CASSSVGLLGYGYTF
TRBD1	TRBV5-1	TRBJ2-7	NA	TGCGCCAGCAGCACAGGGGACAGAGCGTCCGAGCAGTACTTC	CASSTGDRASEQYF
NA	TRBV28	TRBJ1-2	NA	TGTGCCAGCAGTACTCCCCAGCTGAGGTATGGCTACACCTTC	CASSTPQLRYGYTF
NA	TRBV5-1	TRBJ2-7	NA	TGCGCCAGCAGTAACAGTGGCGAGCAGTACTTC	CASSNSGEQYF
NA	TRBV12-5	TRBJ1-5	many	TGTGCTAGTGGTTTGGGGGCGAATAGCAATCAGCCCCAGCATTTT	CASGLGANSNQPQHF
NA	TRBV29-1	TRBJ1-3	many	TGCAGCGTCGGTCTGGGCAGCTCTGGAAACACCATATATTTT	CSVGLGSSGNTIYF
NA	TRBV5-1	TRBJ2-3	NA	TGCGCCAGCAGCTTGGAGGTGACCACAGATACGCAGTATTTT	CASSLEVTTDTQYF
NA	TRBV5-4	TRBJ2-7	NA	TGTGCCAGCAGCCGCGCGGAGGGGGCGAGAGACGAGCAGTACTTC	CASSRAEGARDEQYF
TRBD1	TRBV7-9	TRBJ2-1	NA	TGTGCCAGCAGCCCCCGAGTCCGGGACAGGGCGGGTGAGCAGTTCTTC	CASSPRVRDRAGEQFF
NA	TRBV7-2	TRBJ2-3	many	TGTGCCAGCAGCCACCCACGGGGTAGCACAGATACGCAGTATTTT	CASSHPRGSTDTQYF